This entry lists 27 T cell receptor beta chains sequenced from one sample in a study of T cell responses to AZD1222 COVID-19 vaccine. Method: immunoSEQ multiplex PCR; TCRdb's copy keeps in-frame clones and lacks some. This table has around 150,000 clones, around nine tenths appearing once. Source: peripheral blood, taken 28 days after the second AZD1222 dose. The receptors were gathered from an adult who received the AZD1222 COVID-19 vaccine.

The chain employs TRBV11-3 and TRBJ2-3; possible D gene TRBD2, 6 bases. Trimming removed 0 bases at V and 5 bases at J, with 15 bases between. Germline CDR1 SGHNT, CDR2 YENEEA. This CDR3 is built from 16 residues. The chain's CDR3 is CASSLDGGGAGDTQYF. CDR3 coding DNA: TGTGCCAGCAGCTTAGATGGAGGCGGGGCGGGAGATACGCAGTATTTT. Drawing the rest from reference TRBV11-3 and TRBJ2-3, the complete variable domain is EAGVVQSPRYKIIEKKQPVAFWCNPISGHNTLYWYLQNLGQGPELLIRYENEEAVDDSQLPKDRFSAERLKGVDSTLKIQPAELGDSAVYLCASSLDGGGAGDTQYFGPGTRLTVL.

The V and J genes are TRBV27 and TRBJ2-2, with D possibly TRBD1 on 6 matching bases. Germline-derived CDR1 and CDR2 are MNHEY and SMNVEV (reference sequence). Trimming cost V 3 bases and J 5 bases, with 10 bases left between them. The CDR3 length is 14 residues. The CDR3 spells CASSFTGTTGELFF. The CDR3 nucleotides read TGTGCCAGCAGTTTTACAGGGACGACCGGGGAGCTGTTTTTT.

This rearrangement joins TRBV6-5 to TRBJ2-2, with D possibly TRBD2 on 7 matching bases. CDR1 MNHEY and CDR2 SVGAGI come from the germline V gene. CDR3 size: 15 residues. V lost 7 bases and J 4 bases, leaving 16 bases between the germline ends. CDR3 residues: CASTPQGRVTGELFF. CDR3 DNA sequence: TGTGCCAGCACCCCCCAGGGGAGGGTCACCGGGGAGCTGTTTTTT.

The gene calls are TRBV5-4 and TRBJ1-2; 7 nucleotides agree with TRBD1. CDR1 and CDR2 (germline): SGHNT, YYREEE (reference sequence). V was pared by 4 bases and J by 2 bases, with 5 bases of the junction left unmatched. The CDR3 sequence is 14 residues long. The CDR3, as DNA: TGTGCCAGCAGCCAAGGACAGGTCAACTATGGCTACACCTTC. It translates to CASSQGQVNYGYTF.

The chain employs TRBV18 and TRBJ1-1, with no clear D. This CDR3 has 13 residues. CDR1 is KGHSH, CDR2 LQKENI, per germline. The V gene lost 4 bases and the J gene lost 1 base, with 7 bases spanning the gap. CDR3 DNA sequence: TGTGCCAGCTCACAGTACGGGAACACTGAAGCTTTCTTT. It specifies CASSQYGNTEAFF.

CDR3 coding DNA: TGTGCCAGCAGGAAGGACAGGGGGCATGAAAAACTGTTTTTT. Its protein product is CASRKDRGHEKLFF. The genes are TRBV3-1 (or the pseudogene TRBV3-2) and TRBJ1-4; 11 bases line up with TRBD1. This CDR3 region has 14 residues. The V gene's germline CDR1 is LGHDT and CDR2 YNNKEL (reference sequence). V lost 6 bases, J lost 6 bases, and 3 bases stayed unmatched.

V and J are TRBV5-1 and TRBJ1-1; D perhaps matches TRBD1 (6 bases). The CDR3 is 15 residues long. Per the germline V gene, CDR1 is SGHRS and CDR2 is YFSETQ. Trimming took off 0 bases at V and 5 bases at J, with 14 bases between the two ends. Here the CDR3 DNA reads TGCGCCAGCAGCTTGGGGGCGCTGAGGGGGACTGAAGCTTTCTTT. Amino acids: CASSLGALRGTEAFF.

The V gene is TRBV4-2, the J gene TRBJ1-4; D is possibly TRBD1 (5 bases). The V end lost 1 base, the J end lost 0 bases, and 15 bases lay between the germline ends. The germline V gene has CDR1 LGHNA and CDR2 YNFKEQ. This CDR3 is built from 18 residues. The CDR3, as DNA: TGTGCCAGCAGCCAAGGTGGGGGAGCTGACACAACTAATGAAAAACTGTTTTTT. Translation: CASSQGGGADTTNEKLFF.

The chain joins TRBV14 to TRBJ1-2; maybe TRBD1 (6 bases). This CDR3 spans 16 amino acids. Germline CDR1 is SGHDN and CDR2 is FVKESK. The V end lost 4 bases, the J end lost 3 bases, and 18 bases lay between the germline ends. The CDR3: CASSRTGAKGDYGYTF. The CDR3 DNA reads TGTGCCAGCAGCCGGACGGGGGCCAAAGGAGACTATGGCTACACCTTC. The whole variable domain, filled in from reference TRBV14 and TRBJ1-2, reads EAGVTQFPSHSVIEKGQTVTLRCDPISGHDNLYWYRRVMGKEIKFLLHFVKESKQDESGMPNNRFLAERTGGTYSTLKVQPAELEDSGVYFCASSRTGAKGDYGYTFGSGTRLTVV.

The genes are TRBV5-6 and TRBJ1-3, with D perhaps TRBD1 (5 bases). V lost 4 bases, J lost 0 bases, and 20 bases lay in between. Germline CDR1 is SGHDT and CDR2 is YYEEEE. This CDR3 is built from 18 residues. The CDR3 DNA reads TGTGCCAGCAGCCTACCCTCTCCTGACAGATTCTCTGGAAACACCATATATTTT. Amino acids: CASSLPSPDRFSGNTIYF.

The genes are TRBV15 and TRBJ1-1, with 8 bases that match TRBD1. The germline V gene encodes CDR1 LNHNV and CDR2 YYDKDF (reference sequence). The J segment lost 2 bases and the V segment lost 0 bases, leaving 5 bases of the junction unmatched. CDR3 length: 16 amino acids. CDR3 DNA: TGTGCCACCAGCAGAGATCTTGACAGGGGTAACACTGAAGCTTTCTTT. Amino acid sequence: CATSRDLDRGNTEAFF.

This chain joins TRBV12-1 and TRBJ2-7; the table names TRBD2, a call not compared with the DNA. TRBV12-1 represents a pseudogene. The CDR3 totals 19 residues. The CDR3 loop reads CASSWGPASGGPSSYEQYF. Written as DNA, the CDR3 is TGTGCCAGCAGCTGGGGTCCGGCTAGCGGGGGCCCCAGCTCCTACGAGCAGTACTTC.

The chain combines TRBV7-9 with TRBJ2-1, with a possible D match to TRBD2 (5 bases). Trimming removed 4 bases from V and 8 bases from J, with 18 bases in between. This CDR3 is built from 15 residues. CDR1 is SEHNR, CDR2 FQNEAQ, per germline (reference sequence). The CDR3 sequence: CASSSSGPGVHEQFF. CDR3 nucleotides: TGTGCCAGCAGCTCCTCCGGGCCCGGGGTCCATGAGCAGTTCTTC.

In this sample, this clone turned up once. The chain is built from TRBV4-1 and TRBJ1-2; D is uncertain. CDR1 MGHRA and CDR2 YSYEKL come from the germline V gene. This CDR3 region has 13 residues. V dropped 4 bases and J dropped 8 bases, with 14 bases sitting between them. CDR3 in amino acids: CASSPAGSNGYTF. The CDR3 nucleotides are TGCGCCAGCAGCCCGGCCGGGAGCAACGGCTACACCTTC.

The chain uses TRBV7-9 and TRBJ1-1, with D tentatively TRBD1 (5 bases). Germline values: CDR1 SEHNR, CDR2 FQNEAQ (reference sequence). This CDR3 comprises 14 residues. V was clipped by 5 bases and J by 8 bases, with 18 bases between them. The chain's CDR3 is CASSLYGEGTEAFF. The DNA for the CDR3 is TGTGCCAGCAGCCTTTATGGGGAGGGGACCGAAGCTTTCTTT.

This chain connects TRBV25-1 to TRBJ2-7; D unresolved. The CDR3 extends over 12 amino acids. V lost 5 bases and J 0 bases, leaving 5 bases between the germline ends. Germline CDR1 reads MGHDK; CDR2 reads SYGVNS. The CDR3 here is CASSRASYEQYF. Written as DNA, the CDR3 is TGTGCCAGCAGTAGGGCCTCCTACGAGCAGTACTTC.

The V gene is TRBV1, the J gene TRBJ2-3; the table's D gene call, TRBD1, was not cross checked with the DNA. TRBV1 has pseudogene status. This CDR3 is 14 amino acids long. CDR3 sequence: CTSSGAASTDTQYF. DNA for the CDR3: TGCACCAGCAGCGGGGCGGCCAGCACAGATACGCAGTATTTT.

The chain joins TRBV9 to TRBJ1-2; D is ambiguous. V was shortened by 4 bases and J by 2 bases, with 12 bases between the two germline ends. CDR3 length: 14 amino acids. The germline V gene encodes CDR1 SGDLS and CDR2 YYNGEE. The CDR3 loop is CASSSGRVNYGYTF. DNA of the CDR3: TGTGCCAGCAGCTCGGGCAGAGTGAACTATGGCTACACCTTC.

CDR3 in DNA: TGTGCCAGCAGCTCAAATACAGGGGGAGATGAAAAACTGTTTTTT. This encodes CASSSNTGGDEKLFF. This chain connects TRBV7-9 to TRBJ1-4; 8 nucleotides line up with TRBD1. Germline CDR1 is SEHNR and CDR2 is FQNEAQ (reference sequence). The CDR3 has 15 amino acids. V was clipped by 4 bases and J by 6 bases; unmatched bases: 7.

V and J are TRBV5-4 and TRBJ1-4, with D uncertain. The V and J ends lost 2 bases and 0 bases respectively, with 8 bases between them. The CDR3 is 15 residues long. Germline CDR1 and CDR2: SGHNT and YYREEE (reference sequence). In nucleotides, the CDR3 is TGTGCCAGCAGCTTAGGAGCATCAACTAATGAAAAACTGTTTTTT. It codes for CASSLGASTNEKLFF.

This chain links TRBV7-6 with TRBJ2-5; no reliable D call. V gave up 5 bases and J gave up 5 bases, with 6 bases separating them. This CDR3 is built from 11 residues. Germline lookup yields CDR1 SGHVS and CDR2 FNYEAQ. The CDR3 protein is CASSPRETQYF. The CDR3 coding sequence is TGTGCCAGCAGCCCTCGGGAGACCCAGTACTTC.

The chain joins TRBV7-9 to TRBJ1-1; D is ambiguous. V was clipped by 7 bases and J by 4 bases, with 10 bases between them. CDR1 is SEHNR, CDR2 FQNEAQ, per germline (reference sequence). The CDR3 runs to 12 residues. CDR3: CASTFTGTEAFF. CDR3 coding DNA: TGTGCCAGCACCTTCACCGGCACTGAAGCTTTCTTT.

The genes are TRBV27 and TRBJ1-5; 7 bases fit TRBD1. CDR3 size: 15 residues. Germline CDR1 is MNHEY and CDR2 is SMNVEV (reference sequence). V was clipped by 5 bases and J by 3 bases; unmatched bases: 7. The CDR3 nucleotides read TGTGCCAGCAGTCCCCGGGACAGCTCCAATCAGCCCCAGCATTTT. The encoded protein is CASSPRDSSNQPQHF.

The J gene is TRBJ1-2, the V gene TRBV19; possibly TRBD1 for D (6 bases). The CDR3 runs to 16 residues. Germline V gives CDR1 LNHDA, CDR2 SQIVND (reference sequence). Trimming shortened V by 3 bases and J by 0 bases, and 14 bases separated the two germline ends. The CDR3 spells CASSIGGGKANYGYTF. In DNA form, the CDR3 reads TGTGCCAGTAGTATTGGAGGGGGGAAGGCTAACTATGGCTACACCTTC.

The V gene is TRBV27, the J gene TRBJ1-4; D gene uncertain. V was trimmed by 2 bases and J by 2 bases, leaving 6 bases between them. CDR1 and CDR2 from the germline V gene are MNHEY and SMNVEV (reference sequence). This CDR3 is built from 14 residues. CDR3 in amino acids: CASSLGQTNEKLFF. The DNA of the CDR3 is TGTGCCAGCAGTTTAGGGCAGACTAATGAAAAACTGTTTTTT. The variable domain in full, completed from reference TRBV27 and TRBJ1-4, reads EAQVTQNPRYLITVTGKKLTVTCSQNMNHEYMSWYRQDPGLGLRQIYYSMNVEVTDKGDVPEGYKVSRKEKRNFPLILESPSPNQTSLYFCASSLGQTNEKLFFGSGTQLSVL.

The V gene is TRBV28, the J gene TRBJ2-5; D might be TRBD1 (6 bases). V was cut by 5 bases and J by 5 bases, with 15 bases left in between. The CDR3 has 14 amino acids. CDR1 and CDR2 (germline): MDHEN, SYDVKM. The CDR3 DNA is TGTGCCAGCAGTGCCGAACAGGGTTGGGAGACCCAGTACTTC. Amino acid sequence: CASSAEQGWETQYF.

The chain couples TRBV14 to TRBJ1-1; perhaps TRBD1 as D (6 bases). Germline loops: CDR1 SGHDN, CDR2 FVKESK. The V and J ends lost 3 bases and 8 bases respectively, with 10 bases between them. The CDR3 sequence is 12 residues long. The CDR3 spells CASSQGGGEAFF. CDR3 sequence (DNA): TGTGCCAGCAGCCAGGGAGGGGGAGAAGCTTTCTTT.